The 13 T cell receptor beta chains below were found in one sample sequenced in a study of patients and donors after allogeneic stem cell transplantation. TCRdb re-derived calls from the RT-PCR reads in MiXCR, one entry per CDR3 protein. The sample yields fewer than 250,000 distinct CDR3 sequences, roughly 13% seen once. Sequenced input: blood, either unsorted or a sorted T cell fraction (not recorded which). The receptors were sampled from a human donor who was either an allogeneic HSCT recipient or a stem cell or donor lymphocyte infusion donor (not recorded which). It is not recorded whose cells these are; they may come from a transplant donor.

This chain joins TRBV4-3 and TRBJ1-1; 8 positions match TRBD1. With V trimmed by 4 bases and J by 4 bases, 8 bases remained unmatched. CDR3 length: 15 amino acids. Germline V CDR1 and CDR2: LGHNA, YSLEER. The CDR3 loop reads CASSLTGQGGTEAFF. DNA for the CDR3: TGCGCCAGCAGCCTGACCGGACAGGGTGGCACTGAAGCTTTCTTT.

This clonotype has a handful of counts. CDR3 residues: CASTRGEGYGYTF. CDR3 nucleotides: TGCGCCAGCACCCGTGGGGAAGGCTATGGCTACACCTTC. The chain combines TRBV4-1 with TRBJ1-2, with D unclear. Trimming removed 7 bases at V and 4 bases at J, with 13 bases between. CDR1 and CDR2 from the germline V gene are MGHRA and YSYEKL. The CDR3 consists of 13 residues.

This clonotype was found many times. This rearrangement joins TRBV6-5 to TRBJ2-7, with TRBD1 matching over 7 bases. CDR3 length equals 13 residues. Germline loops: CDR1 MNHEY, CDR2 SVGAGI. The junction had 3 bases not matched to a gene; V was cut back by 0 bases and J by 7 bases. The CDR3 DNA is TGTGCCAGCAGTTACTCGAGGGGACAGGAGCAGTACTTC. This encodes CASSYSRGQEQYF.

This clonotype was picked up many times. The V gene is TRBV7-6, the J gene TRBJ2-7; maybe TRBD1 (6 bases). The CDR3 runs 13 residues. Germline V gene data show CDR1 as SGHVS and CDR2 as FNYEAQ. V was shortened by 5 bases and J by 3 bases, with 11 bases between the two germline ends. The CDR3 coding sequence is TGTGCCAGCAGCACAACGACAGGCTACGAGCAGTACTTC. Amino acids: CASSTTTGYEQYF.

This clonotype was seen repeatedly, ten times or more. At one of its ends the junction is not consistent with the germline gene, which may arise from a read error. This chain uses TRBV4-2 with TRBJ1-2; D is uncertain. From germline, CDR1 is LGHNA and CDR2 YNFKEQ. The CDR3 is 12 amino acids. CDR3 DNA sequence: TGTGCCAGCAGCCAAGATCGGGCGTTACTAGCCTTC. It codes for CASSQDRALLAF.

The table lists this clonotype with a few counts. The chain carries TRBV7-2 and TRBJ1-5; D gene unclear. The length of the CDR3 is 15 residues. V was trimmed by 5 bases and J by 0 bases, leaving 11 bases between them. Germline loops: CDR1 SGHTA, CDR2 FQGNSA. CDR3 sequence: CASSPSSLSNQPQHF. DNA of the CDR3: TGTGCCAGCAGCCCCAGCTCTCTTAGCAATCAGCCCCAGCATTTT.

This clonotype appeared many times. CDR3 DNA sequence: TGTGCTAGTGGTTCCGACAGGGTGAGAGGAAAACTGTTTTTT. It is translated as CASGSDRVRGKLFF. The chain uses TRBV12-5 and TRBJ1-4; 7 bases are a match to TRBD1. Germline CDR1 and CDR2: LGHNT and FRNRAP. The CDR3 sequence is 14 residues long. Trimming cost V 4 bases and J 10 bases; bases outside gene matches: 9.

This clonotype was seen many times. V is TRBV6-1 and J is TRBJ2-7; tentative D call: TRBD1 (6 bases). Trimming pared 6 bases from V and 0 bases from J, leaving 9 bases between. Germline-derived CDR1 and CDR2 are MNHNS and SASEGT. CDR3 length: 13 residues. CDR3 residues: CASSQGSSYEQYF. The CDR3 DNA reads as TGTGCCAGCAGCCAGGGGAGCTCCTACGAGCAGTACTTC.

This clonotype was seen only a few times. The gene calls are TRBV12-3 or TRBV12-4 and TRBJ1-2; 8 nucleotides agree with TRBD1. The V segment lost 7 bases and the J segment 4 bases; nucleotides outside the gene matches: 5. The CDR3 has 13 amino acids. The CDR3 sequence: CASKTGGIYGYTF. CDR3 coding DNA: TGTGCCAGCAAAACAGGGGGAATCTATGGCTACACCTTC.

This clonotype appeared a few times. The chain is built from TRBV7-9 and TRBJ2-1, with 9 nucleotides matching TRBD2. There are 14 residues in the CDR3. Germline V gives CDR1 SEHNR, CDR2 FQNEAQ (reference sequence). V shed 7 bases, J shed 7 bases, and the junction held 8 bases outside the gene matches. CDR3 protein: CASNSRGGSNEQFF. For the CDR3, the DNA is TGTGCCAGCAACTCGCGGGGGGGCTCGAATGAGCAGTTCTTC.

The rearrangement joins TRBV7-2 to TRBJ1-2; D unclear. This CDR3 is 13 amino acids long. Germline V gene lookup returns CDR1 SGHTA and CDR2 FQGNSA. The V end lost 5 bases, the J end lost 2 bases, and 9 bases lay between the germline ends. CDR3 nucleotides: TGTGCCAGCAGCCCTCAGAGAAACTATGGCTACACCTTC. It is translated as CASSPQRNYGYTF.

This clonotype was detected many times. The V gene is TRBV5-1, the J gene TRBJ2-7; 9 nucleotides match TRBD2. Germline V lookup: CDR1 SGHRS, CDR2 YFSETQ. V was clipped by 6 bases and J by 4 bases; unmatched bases: 5. This CDR3 spans 13 amino acids. As DNA, the CDR3 is TGCGCCAGCAAAGGGACTAGCATTTACGAGCAGTACTTC. The encoded protein is CASKGTSIYEQYF.

A few counts support this clonotype. This chain joins TRBV20-1 and TRBJ2-1; D not certain. The germline V and J ends were trimmed by 5 bases and 3 bases, with 17 bases remaining between them. Germline V CDR1 and CDR2: DFQATT, SNEGSKA (reference sequence). The CDR3 has 15 residues. This CDR3 reads CSAPRTEFLYNEQFF. The DNA of the CDR3 is TGCAGTGCTCCTCGGACGGAGTTCCTCTACAATGAGCAGTTCTTC.